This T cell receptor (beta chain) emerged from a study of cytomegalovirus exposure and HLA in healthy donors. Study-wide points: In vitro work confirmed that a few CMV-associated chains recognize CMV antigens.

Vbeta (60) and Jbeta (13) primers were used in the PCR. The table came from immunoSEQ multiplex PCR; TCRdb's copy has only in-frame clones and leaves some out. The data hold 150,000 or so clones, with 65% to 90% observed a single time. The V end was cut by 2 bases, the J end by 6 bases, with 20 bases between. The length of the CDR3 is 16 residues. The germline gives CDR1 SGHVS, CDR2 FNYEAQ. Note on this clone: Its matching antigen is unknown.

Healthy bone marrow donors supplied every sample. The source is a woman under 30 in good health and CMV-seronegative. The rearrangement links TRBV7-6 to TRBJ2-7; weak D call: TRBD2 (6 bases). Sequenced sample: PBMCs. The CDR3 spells CASSLRRELTSREQYF. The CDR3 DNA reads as TGTGCCAGCAGCTTACGTCGGGAGTTAACGTCTCGCGAGCAGTACTTC. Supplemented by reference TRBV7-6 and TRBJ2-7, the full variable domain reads GAGVSQSPRYKVTKRGQDVALRCDPISGHVSLYWYRQALGQGPEFLTYFNYEAQQDKSGLPNDRFSAERPEGSISTLTIQRTEQRDSAMYRCASSLRRELTSREQYFGPGTRLTVT.